The source of this T cell receptor beta chain is a study of cytomegalovirus exposure and HLA in healthy donors. In the study overall: The same platform was used for the 90 to 150 validation repertoires as for the approximately 730 first-cohort repertoires, as reported in a later analysis.

The 120-subject validation cohort, separate from the roughly 700-subject first cohort, included the donors. Study-wide findings and caveats: Some TCR beta chains (around 180 of them) were listed as cytomegalovirus-associated. Most TCR sequences were seen very rarely across donors, but some public TCRs occurred in many.

On this clone: The antigen is undetermined.

The CDR3 runs 16 residues. V was pared by 6 bases and J by 8 bases, with 26 bases between. The germline V gene has CDR1 SQVTM and CDR2 ANQGSEA. Assay: immunoSEQ multiplex PCR; the TCRdb copy retains only in-frame clones and omits some. The sample gives some 140,000 clones, approximately 86% of which show up once; 20% to 25% is in the top ten. Sequencing was done on a sample of PBMCs. This clonotype was sampled from a man between 18 and 29 years old in good health and CMV-seropositive. The chain couples TRBV29-1 to TRBJ2-1; possible D gene TRBD2, 6 bases. The chain's CDR3 is CSVSGLGGGEVDEQFF. CDR3 in DNA: TGCAGCGTCTCCGGTTTAGGTGGCGGGGAAGTGGATGAGCAGTTCTTC.